This T cell receptor beta chain is from a study of blood T cell repertoires in COVID-19. CDR3 length: 15 residues. J gave up 3 bases and V 5 bases, and 3 bases lay outside the gene matches. CDR1 and CDR2 from the germline V gene are SEHNR and FQNEAQ (reference sequence). Some clones are missing from TCRdb's copy, which holds only in-frame ones; the method was immunoSEQ multiplex PCR. Of about 120,000 clones listed, 85% are singletons. Sequenced material: peripheral blood. The TCR originated in a woman aged 80 or over with acute or convalescent COVID-19. The chain is built from TRBV7-9 and TRBJ1-4; 10 positions match TRBD1. The CDR3 sequence: CASSQGQGANEKLFF. CDR3 DNA: TGTGCCAGCAGCCAAGGACAGGGGGCTAATGAAAAACTGTTTTTT. The full variable domain, its missing parts supplied by reference TRBV7-9 and TRBJ1-4, is DTGVSQNPRHKITKRGQNVTFRCDPISEHNRLYWYRQTLGQGPEFLTYFQNEAQLEKSRLLSDRFSAERPKGSFSTLEIQRTEQGDSAMYLCASSQGQGANEKLFFGSGTQLSVL.